This TCR beta chain came from a study of shared clonotypes between healthy human individuals. Findings of the study overall: Naive subsets typically showed greater estimated richness than memory subsets. The study sampled only blood, and tissue repertoires likely differ. Clonotypes which were not shared had lower generation probabilities than clonotypes that all four donors shared.

Produced via immunoSEQ multiplex PCR; TCRdb's table is partial and in-frame only. Among 2 million to 2.5 million clones listed, approximately 94% were seen once. CD45RA+ naive and CD45RA-negative memory subsets were separated from CD4+ cells. This CDR3 region has 16 residues. The V gene end was trimmed by 0 bases and the J gene end by 6 bases; junction bases not matched to a gene: 6. Germline V lookup: CDR1 SNHLY, CDR2 FYNNEI. Points on this clone: As yet, its antigen is unknown.

The chain joins TRBV2 to TRBJ1-4; 8 bases fit TRBD1. The sample comprised naive CD4+ T cells sorted from blood. Noted subset: CD45RA+ positively selected. The clonotype originates from a young man in good health. The chain's CDR3 is CASSEALQGADEKLFF. CDR3 bases: TGTGCCAGCAGTGAAGCGTTGCAGGGGGCAGATGAAAAACTGTTTTTT.